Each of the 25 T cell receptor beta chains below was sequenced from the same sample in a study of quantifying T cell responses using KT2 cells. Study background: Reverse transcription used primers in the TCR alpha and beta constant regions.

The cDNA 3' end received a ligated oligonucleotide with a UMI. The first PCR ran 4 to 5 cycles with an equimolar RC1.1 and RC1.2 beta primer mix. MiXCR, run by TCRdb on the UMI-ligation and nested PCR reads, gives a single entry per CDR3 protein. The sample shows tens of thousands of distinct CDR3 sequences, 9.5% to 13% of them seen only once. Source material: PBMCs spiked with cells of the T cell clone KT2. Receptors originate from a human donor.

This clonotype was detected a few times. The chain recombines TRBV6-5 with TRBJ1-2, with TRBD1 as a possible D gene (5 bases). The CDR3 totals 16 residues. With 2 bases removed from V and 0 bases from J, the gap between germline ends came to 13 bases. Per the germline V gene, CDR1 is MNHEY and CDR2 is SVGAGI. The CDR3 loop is CASSYGPGLSNYGYTF. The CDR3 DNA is TGTGCCAGCAGTTACGGACCGGGACTATCTAACTATGGCTACACCTTC.

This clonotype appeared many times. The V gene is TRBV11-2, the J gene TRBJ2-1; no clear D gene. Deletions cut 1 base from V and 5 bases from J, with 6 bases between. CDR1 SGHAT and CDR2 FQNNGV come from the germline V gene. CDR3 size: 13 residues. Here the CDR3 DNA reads TGTGCCAGCAGCTTAGGGAACCACAATGAGCAGTTCTTC. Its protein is CASSLGNHNEQFF.

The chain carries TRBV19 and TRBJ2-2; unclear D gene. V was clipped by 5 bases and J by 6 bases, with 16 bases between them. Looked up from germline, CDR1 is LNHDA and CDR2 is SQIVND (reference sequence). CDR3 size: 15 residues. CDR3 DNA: TGTGCCAGTAGTGGTCTCTTGGGGTGGGCCGGGGAGCTGTTTTTT. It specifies CASSGLLGWAGELFF.

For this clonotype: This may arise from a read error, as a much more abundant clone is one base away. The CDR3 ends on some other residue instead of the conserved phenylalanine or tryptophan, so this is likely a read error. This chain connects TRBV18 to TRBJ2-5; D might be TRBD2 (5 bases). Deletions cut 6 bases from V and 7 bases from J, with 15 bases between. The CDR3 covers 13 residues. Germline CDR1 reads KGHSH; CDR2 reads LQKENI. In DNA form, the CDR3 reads TGTGCCAGCTCCCCTAAGGCCGAGGGGACCCAGTACCTC. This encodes CASSPKAEGTQYL.

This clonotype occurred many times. CDR3: CASSYAVETVIKLNTEAFF. CDR3 bases: TGTGCCAGCAGTTACGCGGTTGAGACAGTCATAAAGCTGAACACTGAAGCTTTCTTT. J is TRBJ1-1 and V is TRBV6-6, with D perhaps matching TRBD1 (5 bases). The V end lost 2 bases, the J end lost 0 bases, and 22 bases lay between the germline ends. CDR1 MNHNY and CDR2 SVGAGI come from the germline V gene (reference sequence). The CDR3 sequence is 19 residues long.

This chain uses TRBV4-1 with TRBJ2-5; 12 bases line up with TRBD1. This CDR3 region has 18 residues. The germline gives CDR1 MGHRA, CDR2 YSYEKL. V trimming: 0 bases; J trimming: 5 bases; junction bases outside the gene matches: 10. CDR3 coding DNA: TGCGCCAGCAGCCAAGATATGGGGACAGGGGGCGATGGGGAGACCCAGTACTTC. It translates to CASSQDMGTGGDGETQYF.

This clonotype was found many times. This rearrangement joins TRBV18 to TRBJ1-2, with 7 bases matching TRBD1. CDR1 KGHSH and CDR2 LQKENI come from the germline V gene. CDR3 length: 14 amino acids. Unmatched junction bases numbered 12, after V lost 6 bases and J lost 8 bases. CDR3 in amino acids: CASSQDRSSLGYTF. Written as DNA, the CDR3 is TGTGCCAGCTCTCAGGACAGGAGCTCCTTGGGCTACACCTTC.

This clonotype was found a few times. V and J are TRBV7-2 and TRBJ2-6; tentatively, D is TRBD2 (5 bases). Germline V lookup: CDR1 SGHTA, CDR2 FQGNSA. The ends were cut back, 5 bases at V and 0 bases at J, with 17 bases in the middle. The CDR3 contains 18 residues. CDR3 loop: CASSAGPISFSGANVLTF. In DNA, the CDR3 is TGTGCCAGCAGCGCGGGCCCGATCAGTTTCTCTGGGGCCAACGTCCTGACTTTC.

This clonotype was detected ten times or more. This CDR3 is CASSSGLADNEQFF. The CDR3, as DNA: TGTGCCAGCTCATCGGGACTAGCGGACAATGAGCAGTTCTTC. V gene TRBV18 combines with J gene TRBJ2-1; TRBD2 matches 11 bases. Germline V gives CDR1 KGHSH, CDR2 LQKENI. V lost 5 bases and J lost 5; bases outside the gene matches: 2. The CDR3 sequence is 14 residues long.

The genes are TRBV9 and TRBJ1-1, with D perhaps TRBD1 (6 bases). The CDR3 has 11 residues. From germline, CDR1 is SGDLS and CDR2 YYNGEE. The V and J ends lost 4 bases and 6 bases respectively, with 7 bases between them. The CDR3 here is CASSTGSEAFF. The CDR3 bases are TGTGCCAGCAGCACAGGGTCTGAAGCTTTCTTT.

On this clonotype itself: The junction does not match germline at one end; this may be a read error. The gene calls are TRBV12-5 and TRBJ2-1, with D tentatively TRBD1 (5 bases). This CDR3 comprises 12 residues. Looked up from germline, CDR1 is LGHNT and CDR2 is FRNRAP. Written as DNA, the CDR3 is TGTGCTAGTGGACCTACAGGCAATGGGCAGTTCTTC. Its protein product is CASGPTGNGQFF.

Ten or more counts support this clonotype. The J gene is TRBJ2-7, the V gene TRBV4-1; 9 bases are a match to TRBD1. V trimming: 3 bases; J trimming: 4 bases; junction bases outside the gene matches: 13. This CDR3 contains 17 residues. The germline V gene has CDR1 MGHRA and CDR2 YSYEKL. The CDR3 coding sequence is TGCGCCAGCAGCCAGGGAATACAGGGGGCGGTTGTGTACGAGCAGTACTTC. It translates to CASSQGIQGAVVYEQYF.

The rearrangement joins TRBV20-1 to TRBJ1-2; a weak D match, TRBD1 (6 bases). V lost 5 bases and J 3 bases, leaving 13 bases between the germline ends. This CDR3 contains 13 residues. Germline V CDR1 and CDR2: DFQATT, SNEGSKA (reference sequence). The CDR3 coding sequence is TGCAGTGCTCAAGGGGGATCCCACTATGGCTACACCTTC. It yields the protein CSAQGGSHYGYTF.

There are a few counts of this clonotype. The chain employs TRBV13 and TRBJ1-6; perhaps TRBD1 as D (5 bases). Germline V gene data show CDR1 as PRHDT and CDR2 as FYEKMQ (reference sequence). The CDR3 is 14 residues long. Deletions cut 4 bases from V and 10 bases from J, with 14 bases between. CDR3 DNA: TGTGCCAGCAGCTCGGGACCGGGTTCGTCACCCCTCCACTTT. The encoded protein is CASSSGPGSSPLHF.

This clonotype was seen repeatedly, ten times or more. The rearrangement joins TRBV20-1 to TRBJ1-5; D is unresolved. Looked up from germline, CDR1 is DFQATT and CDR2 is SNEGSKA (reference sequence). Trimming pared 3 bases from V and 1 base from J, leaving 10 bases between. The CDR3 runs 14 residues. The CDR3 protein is CSASPLGSNQPQHF. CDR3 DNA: TGCAGTGCTAGTCCCTTGGGGAGCAATCAGCCCCAGCATTTT.

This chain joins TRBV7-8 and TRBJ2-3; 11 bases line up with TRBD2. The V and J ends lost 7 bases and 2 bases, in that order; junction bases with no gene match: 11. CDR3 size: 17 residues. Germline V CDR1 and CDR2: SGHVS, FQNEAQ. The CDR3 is CASNKGSGLADTDTQYF. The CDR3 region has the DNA TGTGCCAGCAACAAAGGGTCGGGACTAGCGGACACAGATACGCAGTATTTT.

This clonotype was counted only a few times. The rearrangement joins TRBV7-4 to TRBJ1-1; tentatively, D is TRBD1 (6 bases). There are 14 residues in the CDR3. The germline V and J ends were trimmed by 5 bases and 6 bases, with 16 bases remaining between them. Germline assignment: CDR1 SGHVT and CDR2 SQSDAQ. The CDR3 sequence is CASSTNDRKAEAFF. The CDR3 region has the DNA TGTGCCAGCAGCACCAACGACAGGAAGGCTGAAGCTTTCTTT.

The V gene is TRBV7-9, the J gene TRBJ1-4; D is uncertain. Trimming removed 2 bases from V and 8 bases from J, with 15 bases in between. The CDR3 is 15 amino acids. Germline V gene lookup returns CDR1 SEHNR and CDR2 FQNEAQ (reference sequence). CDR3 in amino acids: CASSLSGLSDEKLFF. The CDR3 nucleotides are TGTGCCAGCAGCTTATCCGGACTGAGTGACGAAAAACTGTTTTTT. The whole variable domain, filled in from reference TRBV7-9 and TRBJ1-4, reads DTGVSQNPRHKITKRGQNVTFRCDPISEHNRLYWYRQTLGQGPEFLTYFQNEAQLEKSRLLSDRFSAERPKGSFSTLEIQRTEQGDSAMYLCASSLSGLSDEKLFFGSGTQLSVL.

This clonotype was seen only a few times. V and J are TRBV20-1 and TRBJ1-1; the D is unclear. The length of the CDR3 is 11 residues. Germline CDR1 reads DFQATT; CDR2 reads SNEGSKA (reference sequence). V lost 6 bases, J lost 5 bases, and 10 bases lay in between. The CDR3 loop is CSASRETEAFF. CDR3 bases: TGCAGTGCCTCAAGGGAGACTGAAGCTTTCTTT.

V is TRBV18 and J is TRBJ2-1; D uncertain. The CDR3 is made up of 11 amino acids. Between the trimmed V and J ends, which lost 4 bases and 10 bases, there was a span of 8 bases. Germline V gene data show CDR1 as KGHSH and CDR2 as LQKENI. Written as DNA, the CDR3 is TGTGCCAGCTCACTTTCGGAGGAGCAGTTCTTC. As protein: CASSLSEEQFF.

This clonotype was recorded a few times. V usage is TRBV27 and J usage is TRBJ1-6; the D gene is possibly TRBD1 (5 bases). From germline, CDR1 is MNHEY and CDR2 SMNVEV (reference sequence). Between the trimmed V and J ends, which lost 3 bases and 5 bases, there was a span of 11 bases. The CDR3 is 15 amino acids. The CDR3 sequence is CASSFLDRDNSPLHF. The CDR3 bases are TGTGCCAGCAGTTTCCTCGACAGAGATAATTCACCCCTCCACTTT.

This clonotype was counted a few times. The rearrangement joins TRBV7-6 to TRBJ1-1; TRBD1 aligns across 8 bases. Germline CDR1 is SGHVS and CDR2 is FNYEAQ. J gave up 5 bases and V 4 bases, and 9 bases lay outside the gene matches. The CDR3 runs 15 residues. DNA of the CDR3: TGTGCCAGCAGCTACCAGCCAACAGGGGGAACTGAAGCTTTCTTT. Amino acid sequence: CASSYQPTGGTEAFF.

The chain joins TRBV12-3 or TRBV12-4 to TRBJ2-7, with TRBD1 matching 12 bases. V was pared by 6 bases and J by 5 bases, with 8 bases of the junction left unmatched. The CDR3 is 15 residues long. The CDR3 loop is CASSLGGDRGHEQYF. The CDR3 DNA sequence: TGTGCCAGCAGCCTTGGGGGGGACAGGGGGCACGAGCAGTACTTC.

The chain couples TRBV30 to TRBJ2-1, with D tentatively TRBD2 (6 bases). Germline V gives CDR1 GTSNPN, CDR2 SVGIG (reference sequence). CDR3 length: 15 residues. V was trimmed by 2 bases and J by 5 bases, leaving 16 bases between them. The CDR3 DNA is TGTGCCTGGAGTACCCGGGACTCAACTCACAATGAGCAGTTCTTC. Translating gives CAWSTRDSTHNEQFF.

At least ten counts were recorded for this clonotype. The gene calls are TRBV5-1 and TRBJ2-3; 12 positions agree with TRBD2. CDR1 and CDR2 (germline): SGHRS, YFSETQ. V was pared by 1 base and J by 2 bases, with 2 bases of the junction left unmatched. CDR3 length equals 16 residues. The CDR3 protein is CASSLTSGGTTDTQYF. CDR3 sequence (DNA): TGCGCCAGCAGCTTGACTAGCGGGGGGACCACAGATACGCAGTATTTT.